The 25 T cell receptor beta chains presented below share a single source sample, sequenced in a study of shared clonotypes between healthy human individuals (dated by TCRdb to 2020 to 2021). Libraries were made using the immunoSEQ multiplex PCR assay. TCRdb retrieved this table from immuneACCESS and kept in-frame rearrangements only. Not all clones are present; in checked studies, unresolved V genes account for under half, and no reason is known for the remainder. This sample has 2,500,000 or so clones in its table, and around 90% of those were observed once. The ten largest account for roughly 0.13% of the sample. Sequencing was performed on naive CD4+ T cells sorted from blood. The cell subset or site tag for this specimen amounts to: CD45RA+ positively selected. These receptor sequences come from a man aged 18 to 29 in good health.

V gene TRBV25-1 combines with J gene TRBJ1-2, with D uncertain. This CDR3 comprises 13 residues. The V gene lost 2 bases and the J gene lost 3 bases, with 7 bases spanning the gap. Germline loops: CDR1 MGHDK, CDR2 SYGVNS. The CDR3 spells CASSEREDYGYTF. The CDR3 bases are TGTGCCAGCAGTGAACGGGAGGACTATGGCTACACCTTC.

The rearrangement uses TRBV6-5 and TRBJ2-3; unclear D gene. The V gene lost 4 bases and the J gene lost 7 bases, with 12 bases spanning the gap. The CDR3 is made up of 13 amino acids. CDR1 MNHEY and CDR2 SVGAGI come from the germline V gene. The CDR3 region has the DNA TGTGCCAGCAGTTCTCGAAGACTGCATACGCAGTATTTT. Encoded protein: CASSSRRLHTQYF.

This chain joins TRBV20-1 and TRBJ1-2, with a tentative D call TRBD1 (5 bases). This CDR3 is built from 10 residues. Germline V CDR1 and CDR2: DFQATT, SNEGSKA (reference sequence). Trimming removed 1 base from V and 12 bases from J, with 9 bases in between. The CDR3 DNA follows: TGCAGTGCTAGAGGGGCCAGGGACACCTTC. Protein sequence: CSARGARDTF.

V is TRBV7-2 and J is TRBJ2-5; TRBD1 is a possible D gene (6 bases). The germline gives CDR1 SGHTA, CDR2 FQGNSA. Trimming removed 6 bases from V and 4 bases from J, with 12 bases in between. The CDR3 sequence is 13 residues long. DNA of the CDR3: TGTGCCAGCAGAAAAACAGGGTTAGAGACCCAGTACTTC. Protein sequence: CASRKTGLETQYF. Full variable domain (rest looked up from reference TRBV7-2 and TRBJ2-5): GAGVSQSPSNKVTEKGKDVELRCDPISGHTALYWYRQSLGQGLEFLIYFQGNSAPDKSGLPSDRFSAERTGGSVSTLTIQRTQQEDSAVYLCASRKTGLETQYFGPGTRLLVL.

The chain links TRBV27 to TRBJ2-1; possible D gene TRBD2, 6 bases. V was cut by 6 bases and J by 0 bases, with 12 bases left in between. There are 15 residues in the CDR3. The germline V gene has CDR1 MNHEY and CDR2 SMNVEV (reference sequence). The chain's CDR3 is CASRGGPSSYNEQFF. The CDR3 coding sequence is TGTGCCAGCAGGGGAGGACCTAGCTCCTACAATGAGCAGTTCTTC.

The V gene is TRBV30, the J gene TRBJ1-5; a weak D match, TRBD1 (6 bases). Germline CDR1 is GTSNPN and CDR2 is SVGIG (reference sequence). Trimming shortened V by 3 bases and J by 4 bases, and 10 bases separated the two germline ends. CDR3 length: 13 amino acids. CDR3 DNA sequence: TGTGCCTGGAGGGCGACAGGAAATCAGCCCCAGCATTTT. Amino acids: CAWRATGNQPQHF.

This clone turned up a few times. The CDR3, as DNA: TGTGCCAGCAGCGCCGAAAGGGGGAAACTGTTTTTT. Amino acid sequence: CASSAERGKLFF. The chain carries TRBV9 and TRBJ1-4, with D perhaps matching TRBD1 (6 bases). The CDR3 length is 12 residues. CDR1 is SGDLS, CDR2 YYNGEE, per germline. V gave up 3 bases and J gave up 11 bases, with 11 bases separating them.

The V gene is TRBV5-4, the J gene TRBJ2-5; 14 nucleotides match TRBD2. V shed 1 base, J shed 3 bases, and the junction held 8 bases outside the gene matches. The CDR3 is made up of 18 amino acids. Germline V gene lookup returns CDR1 SGHNT and CDR2 YYREEE (reference sequence). In DNA form, the CDR3 reads TGTGCCAGCAGCTTGTCGAGACTAGCGGGAGGGCCTGAAGAGACCCAGTACTTC. Encoded protein: CASSLSRLAGGPEETQYF.

The V gene is TRBV5-4, the J gene TRBJ2-7; 11 nucleotides agree with TRBD1. This CDR3 region has 16 residues. Germline V gene lookup returns CDR1 SGHNT and CDR2 YYREEE (reference sequence). V trimming: 3 bases; J trimming: 2 bases; junction bases outside the gene matches: 7. The CDR3 coding sequence is TGTGCCAGCAGCTCTCACGGACAGGGGGCAACCTACGAGCAGTACTTC. Protein: CASSSHGQGATYEQYF.

The chain couples TRBV7-2 to TRBJ2-3; TRBD2 matches 8 bases. V dropped 1 base and J dropped 4; count of bases not matched to a gene: 7. The CDR3 runs to 16 residues. Per germline, CDR1 SGHTA and CDR2 FQGNSA. The DNA of the CDR3 is TGTGCCAGCAGCTTAGTCCGGGAGGGGGGGGCAGATACGCAGTATTTT. Translated, it gives CASSLVREGGADTQYF.

The chain has TRBV5-1 and TRBJ1-1; 9 positions agree with TRBD1. From germline, CDR1 is SGHRS and CDR2 YFSETQ. Unmatched junction bases numbered 12, after V lost 5 bases and J lost 4 bases. This CDR3 is 16 amino acids long. This CDR3 is CASRLNPLTGGTEAFF. DNA for the CDR3: TGCGCCAGCAGATTGAATCCCCTGACAGGGGGCACTGAAGCTTTCTTT.

The rearrangement joins TRBV7-2 to TRBJ2-7; tentatively, D is TRBD1 (6 bases). This CDR3 contains 14 residues. V dropped 0 bases and J dropped 7 bases, with 13 bases sitting between them. From germline, CDR1 is SGHTA and CDR2 FQGNSA. This CDR3 reads CASSLAFQGWEQYF. As DNA, the CDR3 is TGTGCCAGCAGCTTAGCCTTCCAGGGGTGGGAGCAGTACTTC.

The V call is TRBV2, the J call TRBJ2-7, with a tentative D call TRBD1 (5 bases). Trimming removed 4 bases from V and 5 bases from J, with 9 bases in between. Germline assignment: CDR1 SNHLY and CDR2 FYNNEI. The CDR3 loop spans 12 amino acids. CDR3 nucleotide sequence: TGTGCCAGCAGTGGACAGTCGAACGAGCAGTACTTC. Protein product: CASSGQSNEQYF.

The chain recombines TRBV6-1 with TRBJ2-4, with 7 bases identical to TRBD2. CDR1 and CDR2 (germline): MNHNS, SASEGT. V lost 9 bases, J lost 9 bases, and 8 bases stayed unmatched. The CDR3 loop spans 12 amino acids. CDR3 loop: CASTAGESIQYF. For the CDR3, the DNA is TGTGCCAGTACCGCGGGGGAGAGCATTCAGTACTTC.

V usage is TRBV5-4 and J usage is TRBJ2-1; TRBD1 matches at 11 bases. Germline trimming cut 5 bases from V and 7 bases from J; bases unmatched to any gene: 11. This CDR3 region has 16 residues. In germline, CDR1 is SGHNT, CDR2 YYREEE (reference sequence). The CDR3 region is CASRPPGTGGGNEQFF. CDR3 nucleotides: TGTGCCAGCAGACCCCCCGGGACAGGGGGGGGTAATGAGCAGTTCTTC.

This rearrangement joins TRBV5-3 to TRBJ1-2, with a weak D call TRBD1 (5 bases). TRBV5-3 is an ORF; its function is uncertain. This CDR3 spans 15 amino acids. With 4 bases removed from V and 4 bases from J, the gap between germline ends came to 17 bases. The CDR3 here is CARSPKPGRGYGYTF. The CDR3 DNA is TGTGCCAGAAGCCCCAAGCCGGGGCGAGGCTATGGCTACACCTTC.

The V gene is TRBV5-1, the J gene TRBJ2-2, with D hard to call. The germline V and J ends were trimmed by 0 bases and 4 bases, with 10 bases remaining between them. The CDR3 has 15 residues. Germline CDR1 SGHRS, CDR2 YFSETQ. The CDR3 DNA reads TGCGCCAGCAGCTTGGTAGGGAAGGCCACCGGGGAGCTGTTTTTT. Its translation is CASSLVGKATGELFF. The full variable domain, its missing parts supplied by reference TRBV5-1 and TRBJ2-2, is KAGVTQTPRYLIKTRGQQVTLSCSPISGHRSVSWYQQTPGQGLQFLFEYFSETQRNKGNFPGRFSGRQFSNSRSEMNVSTLELGDSALYLCASSLVGKATGELFFGEGSRLTVL.

The V call is TRBV9, the J call TRBJ2-7; weak D call: TRBD1 (5 bases). Trimming took 0 bases from V and 7 from J, leaving 17 bases between them. The germline CDR1 and CDR2 sequences are SGDLS and YYNGEE. The CDR3 loop spans 15 amino acids. The CDR3 loop is CASSVDQGAMGEQYF. The CDR3 bases are TGTGCCAGCAGCGTAGACCAAGGGGCTATGGGGGAGCAGTACTTC.

The chain carries TRBV6-5 and TRBJ2-5; either TRBD1 or TRBD2 may fit D (5 bases each). V lost 5 bases to trimming and J lost 2 bases, with 15 bases between them. CDR3 length: 15 amino acids. Germline V gives CDR1 MNHEY, CDR2 SVGAGI. CDR3 loop: CASSQPGPLQETQYF. The CDR3 DNA is TGTGCCAGCAGTCAACCGGGACCGCTTCAAGAGACCCAGTACTTC.

This CDR3 reads CASSTGQGANEKLFF. As DNA, the CDR3 is TGCGCCAGCAGCACCGGACAGGGAGCTAATGAAAAACTGTTTTTT. This sequence joins TRBV5-1 and TRBJ1-4; 8 positions match TRBD1. From germline, CDR1 is SGHRS and CDR2 YFSETQ. Germline trimming cut 4 bases from V and 3 bases from J; bases unmatched to any gene: 5. The CDR3 is 15 residues long.

Details on this clone: Different DNA sequences within this sample yield the same CDR3. The chain has TRBV7-2 and TRBJ1-5; no reliable D call. The germline V and J ends were trimmed by 0 bases and 3 bases, with 3 bases remaining between them. The length of the CDR3 is 13 residues. Germline assignment: CDR1 SGHTA and CDR2 FQGNSA. The CDR3 spells CASSLADNQPQHF. The CDR3 nucleotides are TGTGCCAGCAGCTTAGCTGACAATCAGCCCCAGCATTTT.

The V and J genes are TRBV6-5 and TRBJ2-3; D is possibly TRBD1 or TRBD2 (6 bases each). This CDR3 contains 14 residues. The V end lost 2 bases, the J end lost 3 bases, and 9 bases lay between the germline ends. CDR1 is MNHEY, CDR2 SVGAGI, per germline. CDR3: CASSYRGLTDTQYF. The CDR3 nucleotides read TGTGCCAGCAGTTACCGGGGGCTAACAGATACGCAGTATTTT.

This clone was detected once. The chain has TRBV30 and TRBJ2-1; no reliable D call. The ends were cut back, 5 bases at V and 4 bases at J, with 12 bases in the middle. This CDR3 spans 13 amino acids. Germline assignment: CDR1 GTSNPN and CDR2 SVGIG (reference sequence). The CDR3 region has the DNA TGTGCCTGGGGCTGGCGTAATTACAATGAGCAGTTCTTC. This translates into CAWGWRNYNEQFF.

V is TRBV6-5 and J is TRBJ2-7; D tentatively fits TRBD1 or TRBD2 (5 bases each). Germline CDR1 reads MNHEY; CDR2 reads SVGAGI. The CDR3 runs to 14 residues. Trimming took 4 bases from V and 5 from J, leaving 15 bases between them. CDR3 bases: TGTGCCAGCAGTTCCCGGGACCGTCGTAACGAGCAGTACTTC. This codes for CASSSRDRRNEQYF.

The genes are TRBV5-4 and TRBJ1-1, with 7 bases identical to TRBD1. Per the germline V gene, CDR1 is SGHNT and CDR2 is YYREEE (reference sequence). The CDR3 totals 14 residues. With V trimmed by 2 bases and J by 2 bases, 3 bases remained unmatched. CDR3 sequence (DNA): TGTGCCAGCAGCTTTACAGGGGCAAACACTGAAGCTTTCTTT. This translates into CASSFTGANTEAFF.